One and the same sample provided the 30 T cell receptor beta chains below, sequenced in a study of untreated major depressive disorder. Points from the study as a whole: CD4+ T cells from depressed patients used TRBV05-01 (Vbeta 5.1) more often than controls.

The antigens for these receptors are not known. Some clones are missing from TCRdb's copy, which holds only in-frame ones; the method was immunoSEQ multiplex PCR. The data contain around 13,000 clones, 85% to 95% of them seen just once; the ten biggest clones take up more than 0.75%. The specimen was CD4+ T cells from PBMCs. Receptor source: a man under 40 with major depressive disorder.

The chain employs TRBV11-3 and TRBJ2-2; no firm D call. Germline assignment: CDR1 SGHNT and CDR2 YENEEA. CDR3 length: 12 residues. Trimming removed 2 bases from V and 3 bases from J, with 1 base in between. The DNA for the CDR3 is TGTGCCAGCAGCTTATACACCGGGGAGCTGTTTTTT. Protein: CASSLYTGELFF.

This chain uses TRBV2 with TRBJ2-7, with D possibly called TRBD1 or TRBD2 (5 bases each). CDR3 length: 14 amino acids. V was clipped by 7 bases and J by 10 bases, with 23 bases between them. Germline loops: CDR1 SNHLY, CDR2 FYNNEI. DNA of the CDR3: TGTGCCAGCAACGGTGATCGGGACGTCGAGGGTCAGTACTTC. Protein: CASNGDRDVEGQYF.

The chain joins TRBV4-1 to TRBJ2-7; TRBD1 matches at 12 bases. V shed 7 bases, J shed 7 bases, and the junction held 8 bases outside the gene matches. The germline gives CDR1 MGHRA, CDR2 YSYEKL. This CDR3 has 14 amino acids. CDR3: CASKEGQGAGEQYF. For the CDR3, the DNA is TGCGCCAGCAAGGAGGGACAGGGGGCTGGAGAGCAGTACTTC.

This clone was seen just once. The chain carries TRBV7-2 and TRBJ1-2; no clear D. The CDR3 extends over 13 amino acids. Trimming shortened V by 5 bases and J by 8 bases, and 15 bases separated the two germline ends. In germline, CDR1 is SGHTA, CDR2 FQGNSA. The CDR3 coding sequence is TGTGCCAGCAGCCCCGGAGGAGAGGGCGGCTACACCTTC. Translation: CASSPGGEGGYTF.

The chain combines TRBV5-1 with TRBJ1-1; maybe TRBD1 (6 bases). This CDR3 is built from 15 residues. Germline-derived CDR1 and CDR2 are SGHRS and YFSETQ. Deletions cut 4 bases from V and 1 base from J, with 14 bases between. The chain's CDR3 is CASSEDPQGNTEAFF. Written as DNA, the CDR3 is TGCGCCAGCAGCGAAGACCCACAGGGGAACACTGAAGCTTTCTTT.

The rearrangement joins TRBV12-2 to TRBJ2-7; the listed D gene, TRBD1, was not tested against the DNA. TRBV12-2 is assigned pseudogene status. This CDR3 has 16 amino acids. The CDR3 region has the DNA TGTGCAAGTCGCCTCCGACGACAGGGCAGATGTGAGGAGCAGTACTTC. It codes for CASRLRRQGRCEEQYF.

The chain carries TRBV10-3 and TRBJ1-2, with a possible D match to TRBD1 (5 bases). V lost 4 bases and J lost 8, with 14 bases in between. This CDR3 contains 13 residues. The germline gives CDR1 ENHRY, CDR2 SYGVKD. The CDR3: CAISGDGSRGYTF. CDR3 DNA sequence: TGTGCCATCAGTGGGGACGGGTCCAGGGGCTACACCTTC.

V gene TRBV7-9 combines with J gene TRBJ2-2, with 8 positions matching TRBD2. Losses at the gene ends were 3 bases for V and 6 bases for J; bases not matched to a gene: 6. The germline CDR1 and CDR2 sequences are SEHNR and FQNEAQ (reference sequence). The CDR3 loop spans 15 amino acids. CDR3 in amino acids: CASSFVSGVAGELFF. The CDR3 DNA is TGTGCCAGCAGCTTCGTTAGCGGGGTTGCCGGGGAGCTGTTTTTT.

The gene calls are TRBV15 and TRBJ2-1, with 8 bases matching TRBD2. After removal of 1 base from V and 5 bases from J, the junction contained 7 bases not matched to a gene. This CDR3 spans 16 amino acids. Germline-derived CDR1 and CDR2 are LNHNV and YYDKDF (reference sequence). The CDR3 DNA reads as TGTGCCACCAGCAGAGGTCCCGGGGGGGCCCACAATGAGCAGTTCTTC. Amino acid sequence: CATSRGPGGAHNEQFF. The full variable domain, rest sourced from reference TRBV15 and TRBJ2-1, is DAMVIQNPRYQVTQFGKPVTLSCSQTLNHNVMYWYQQKSSQAPKLLFHYYDKDFNNEADTPDNFQSRRPNTSFCFLDIRSPGLGDTAMYLCATSRGPGGAHNEQFFGPGTRLTVL.

CDR3 sequence reads: CASSLAEAQIGTDTQYF. In DNA, the CDR3 is TGTGCCAGCAGCTTGGCCGAGGCTCAAATAGGGACAGATACGCAGTATTTT. The chain joins TRBV5-4 to TRBJ2-3; no definite D call. This CDR3 has 17 residues. Trimming pared 0 bases from V and 3 bases from J, leaving 17 bases between. Germline V gene data show CDR1 as SGHNT and CDR2 as YYREEE (reference sequence).

This clone was recorded only once. The chain recombines TRBV18 with TRBJ2-5, with D perhaps TRBD1 (5 bases). Germline CDR1 KGHSH, CDR2 LQKENI. V lost 2 bases to trimming and J lost 5 bases, with 12 bases between them. The CDR3 contains 14 residues. The CDR3 is CASSPTKGAETQYF. The CDR3 bases are TGTGCCAGCTCACCAACTAAAGGGGCTGAGACCCAGTACTTC.

The chain carries TRBV7-2 and TRBJ2-7, with D unclear. Trimming stripped 6 bases from V and 4 bases from J, with 16 bases between. This CDR3 spans 14 amino acids. CDR1 is SGHTA, CDR2 FQGNSA, per germline. The CDR3 nucleotides are TGTGCCAGCAGTAAAACGACTCCTCCTTACGAGCAGTACTTC. It codes for CASSKTTPPYEQYF.

This sequence joins TRBV19 and TRBJ1-5, with D perhaps TRBD1 (5 bases). V gave up 3 bases and J gave up 0 bases, with 9 bases separating them. Germline-derived CDR1 and CDR2 are LNHDA and SQIVND (reference sequence). The CDR3 has 15 amino acids. The CDR3 DNA sequence: TGTGCCAGTAGTATCACAGGTCATAGCAATCAGCCCCAGCATTTT. It is translated as CASSITGHSNQPQHF.

Only one count was recorded for this clone. The chain employs TRBV7-9 and TRBJ2-5; 11 bases agree with TRBD2. The junction had 13 bases not matched to a gene; V was cut back by 5 bases and J by 5 bases. There are 17 residues in the CDR3. Germline lookup yields CDR1 SEHNR and CDR2 FQNEAQ (reference sequence). In nucleotides, the CDR3 is TGTGCCAGCAGCCCTCGTCGGAGTAGCGGGGGGGTGGAGACCCAGTACTTC. Its protein product is CASSPRRSSGGVETQYF. The entire variable domain, with the rest obtained from reference TRBV7-9 and TRBJ2-5, is as follows: DTGVSQNPRHKITKRGQNVTFRCDPISEHNRLYWYRQTLGQGPEFLTYFQNEAQLEKSRLLSDRFSAERPKGSFSTLEIQRTEQGDSAMYLCASSPRRSSGGVETQYFGPGTRLLVL.

This clone was seen just once. CDR3 in amino acids: CASSLLDPNEQFF. The CDR3 nucleotides are TGCGCCAGCAGCTTGCTGGACCCGAATGAGCAGTTCTTC. The chain uses TRBV5-1 and TRBJ2-1; D not certain. The CDR3 consists of 13 residues. The germline V and J ends were trimmed by 1 base and 7 bases, with 9 bases remaining between them. Germline V lookup: CDR1 SGHRS, CDR2 YFSETQ.

The V and J genes are TRBV5-6 and TRBJ2-5, with D perhaps matching TRBD2 (7 bases). Deletions cut 1 base from V and 5 bases from J, with 15 bases between. In germline, CDR1 is SGHDT, CDR2 YYEEEE. The length of the CDR3 is 15 residues. DNA for the CDR3: TGTGCCAGCAGCTTGCTGGGAGGGGGACGGGAGACCCAGTACTTC. Translated: CASSLLGGGRETQYF.

This clone came up once. The chain recombines TRBV28 with TRBJ1-1, with TRBD1 as a possible D gene (5 bases). Germline V lookup: CDR1 MDHEN, CDR2 SYDVKM. The CDR3 has 13 amino acids. V lost 8 bases, J lost 8 bases, and 18 bases lay in between. The DNA for the CDR3 is TGTGCCAGCCGAGGAGTTGATGGACACGAAGCTTTCTTT. This gives the protein CASRGVDGHEAFF. Using reference TRBV28 and TRBJ1-1 for the parts outside the CDR3, the full variable domain is DVKVTQSSRYLVKRTGEKVFLECVQDMDHENMFWYRQDPGLGLRLIYFSYDVKMKEKGDIPEGYSVSREKKERFSLILESASTNQTSMYLCASRGVDGHEAFFGQGTRLTVV.

This chain uses TRBV6-1 with TRBJ1-6; D is possibly TRBD1 (5 bases). The CDR3 extends over 13 amino acids. The germline V and J ends were trimmed by 8 bases and 10 bases, with 15 bases remaining between them. Per the germline V gene, CDR1 is MNHNS and CDR2 is SASEGT. The DNA for the CDR3 is TGTGCCAGCGGACATTTAATAGAGTCACCCCTCCACTTT. Residues: CASGHLIESPLHF.

The chain couples TRBV14 to TRBJ1-4; D is possibly TRBD1 (5 bases). The germline CDR1 and CDR2 sequences are SGHDN and FVKESK. V lost 4 bases and J 0 bases, leaving 12 bases between the germline ends. This CDR3 spans 16 amino acids. The CDR3 here is CASSLGQPATNEKLFF. The CDR3 DNA reads TGTGCCAGCAGCCTAGGACAACCAGCAACTAATGAAAAACTGTTTTTT. Drawing the rest from reference TRBV14 and TRBJ1-4, the complete variable domain is EAGVTQFPSHSVIEKGQTVTLRCDPISGHDNLYWYRRVMGKEIKFLLHFVKESKQDESGMPNNRFLAERTGGTYSTLKVQPAELEDSGVYFCASSLGQPATNEKLFFGSGTQLSVL.

This clone was observed once. The chain is built from TRBV6-6 and TRBJ2-7; D is possibly TRBD1 or TRBD2 (5 bases each). Trimming cost V 0 bases and J 3 bases, with 12 bases left between them. The CDR3 covers 15 residues. Looked up from germline, CDR1 is MNHNY and CDR2 is SVGAGI (reference sequence). CDR3: CASSYSVRAGYEQYF. CDR3 nucleotides: TGTGCCAGCAGTTACTCGGTCAGGGCGGGCTACGAGCAGTACTTC.

The rearrangement uses TRBV2 and TRBJ2-6; possible D gene TRBD1, 6 bases. CDR3 length: 16 residues. V lost 5 bases and J 0 bases, leaving 11 bases between the germline ends. The germline V gene encodes CDR1 SNHLY and CDR2 FYNNEI. The CDR3 DNA reads TGTGCCAGCAGTAGACAGGTTATCTCTGGGGCCAACGTCCTGACTTTC. The encoded protein is CASSRQVISGANVLTF.

The chain links TRBV5-4 to TRBJ1-1; D gene ambiguous. Germline loops: CDR1 SGHNT, CDR2 YYREEE (reference sequence). There are 14 residues in the CDR3. V was trimmed by 0 bases and J by 1 base, leaving 7 bases between them. CDR3 sequence reads: CASSLGSWNTEAFF. The CDR3 DNA follows: TGTGCCAGCAGCTTGGGAAGCTGGAACACTGAAGCTTTCTTT.

The chain uses TRBV18 and TRBJ1-2; D uncertain. Germline CDR1 KGHSH, CDR2 LQKENI. This CDR3 comprises 14 residues. The V gene lost 4 bases and the J gene lost 0 bases, with 9 bases spanning the gap. CDR3 sequence (DNA): TGTGCCAGCTCACACGTTACAGCTAACTATGGCTACACCTTC. This codes for CASSHVTANYGYTF.

This rearrangement joins TRBV10-1 to TRBJ2-3; TRBD2 might be the D (6 bases). This CDR3 spans 15 amino acids. The ends were cut back, 3 bases at V and 6 bases at J, with 16 bases in the middle. Germline CDR1 and CDR2: WNHNN and SYGVQD (reference sequence). The CDR3 DNA reads as TGCGCCAGCAGTGACGGGGGACCAAACCGGGATACGCAGTATTTT. It translates to CASSDGGPNRDTQYF.

This clone showed up just once. The V and J genes are TRBV2 and TRBJ1-1; a weak D match, TRBD1 (6 bases). Trimming pared 6 bases from V and 1 base from J, leaving 9 bases between. CDR1 and CDR2 (germline): SNHLY, FYNNEI. This CDR3 contains 13 residues. The CDR3 nucleotides are TGTGCCAGCAGCAAACAGGGGAACACTGAAGCTTTCTTT. It specifies CASSKQGNTEAFF.

The chain carries TRBV7-9 and TRBJ2-1, with D possibly TRBD2 on 6 matching bases. V lost 4 bases, J lost 0 bases, and 13 bases lay in between. The CDR3 totals 16 residues. In germline, CDR1 is SEHNR, CDR2 FQNEAQ (reference sequence). In nucleotides, the CDR3 is TGTGCCAGCAGCTACGGAGCCGGGAGCTCCTACAATGAGCAGTTCTTC. The encoded protein is CASSYGAGSSYNEQFF. Using reference TRBV7-9 and TRBJ2-1 for the parts outside the CDR3, the full variable domain is DTGVSQNPRHKITKRGQNVTFRCDPISEHNRLYWYRQTLGQGPEFLTYFQNEAQLEKSRLLSDRFSAERPKGSFSTLEIQRTEQGDSAMYLCASSYGAGSSYNEQFFGPGTRLTVL.

This chain links TRBV6-5 with TRBJ2-3, with D unclear. V was cut by 0 bases and J by 8 bases, with 9 bases left in between. The CDR3 runs to 13 residues. Germline V lookup: CDR1 MNHEY, CDR2 SVGAGI. In DNA form, the CDR3 reads TGTGCCAGCAGTTACTCAGCCTACTCTACGCAGTATTTT. The encoded protein is CASSYSAYSTQYF.

The J gene is TRBJ2-1, the V gene TRBV5-1; 9 bases are a match to TRBD2. Germline-derived CDR1 and CDR2 are SGHRS and YFSETQ. V lost 0 bases to trimming and J lost 5 bases; unmatched junction nucleotides: 3. The CDR3 runs to 15 residues. This chain's CDR3 is CASSLGSSGDNEQFF. Here the CDR3 DNA reads TGCGCCAGCAGCTTGGGGTCTAGCGGGGACAATGAGCAGTTCTTC.

This clone has just one count. The chain couples TRBV30 to TRBJ2-5; D remains unclear. The CDR3 extends over 15 amino acids. V dropped 1 base and J dropped 5 bases, with 17 bases sitting between them. Germline CDR1 GTSNPN, CDR2 SVGIG (reference sequence). This CDR3 is CAWSATRSVWETQYF. The CDR3 DNA reads as TGTGCCTGGAGTGCAACCAGATCAGTTTGGGAGACCCAGTACTTC. Filled out from reference TRBV30 and TRBJ2-5, the complete variable domain reads SQTIHQWPATLVQPVGSPLSLECTVEGTSNPNLYWYRQAAGRGLQLLFYSVGIGQISSEVPQNLSASRPQDRQFILSSKKLLLSDSGFYLCAWSATRSVWETQYFGPGTRLLVL.

The chain couples TRBV27 to TRBJ1-5; D may be TRBD1 (5 bases). This CDR3 spans 16 amino acids. CDR1 is MNHEY, CDR2 SMNVEV, per germline (reference sequence). V lost 4 bases, J lost 0 bases, and 13 bases lay in between. The CDR3, as DNA: TGTGCCAGCAGTTCGATCGGTAGGGGTAGCAATCAGCCCCAGCATTTT. This translates into CASSSIGRGSNQPQHF.